This is a list of T cell receptor beta chains from one sample in a study of T cells after yellow fever vaccination. TCRdb recomputed calls from the 5' RACE reads with MiXCR, one row per CDR3 protein. The sample carries under 550,000 distinct CDR3 sequences, roughly a fifth recorded once. The material sequenced was PBMCs, taken about 20 days after the first yellow fever vaccination. The receptors come from a man aged 18 to 35 who received the YFV17D yellow fever vaccine. Each CDR3 is given with its conserved first and last residue. D genes are given only for firm matches. A row's size may be missing; if present it is once, few, many or a size class.

cdr3_nt: TGTGCCAGCAGCCCTGGAAGAGACACTGAAGCTTTCTTT
cdr3_aa: CASSPGRDTEAFF
j_call: TRBJ1-1
v_call: TRBV7-8
d_call: -
clone_size: few

cdr3_nt: TGCGCCAGCAGCTTGGCTAGGCGCCAACCCCCCAATGAGCAGTTCTTC
cdr3_aa: CASSLARRQPPNEQFF
j_call: TRBJ2-1
v_call: TRBV5-1
d_call: -
clone_size: -

cdr3_nt: TGTGCCAGCAGCTTGGTTTCAGCTACCAATCAGCCCCAGCATTTT
cdr3_aa: CASSLVSATNQPQHF
j_call: TRBJ1-5
v_call: TRBV5-8
d_call: -
clone_size: -

cdr3_nt: TGCGCCAGCAGCCTGGGGGGGGCTAGCGGGGGCGATACGCAGTATTTT
cdr3_aa: CASSLGGASGGDTQYF
j_call: TRBJ2-3
v_call: TRBV4-1
d_call: TRBD2
clone_size: -

cdr3_nt: TGTGCCACCAGCAGAACAGGGAAGCAGCCCCAGCATTTT
cdr3_aa: CATSRTGKQPQHF
j_call: TRBJ1-5
v_call: TRBV15
d_call: -
clone_size: few

cdr3_nt: TGTGCCAGCTGGCGGGGGGCCCAAGAGACCCAGTACTTC
cdr3_aa: CASWRGAQETQYF
j_call: TRBJ2-5
v_call: TRBV18
d_call: TRBD2
clone_size: -

cdr3_nt: TGTGCCAGCAGCGTAGCGGGTCACAATGAGCAGTTCTTC
cdr3_aa: CASSVAGHNEQFF
j_call: TRBJ2-1
v_call: TRBV9
d_call: -
clone_size: -

cdr3_nt: TGTGCCAGCGGGGATGCAGGGTACGATGAAAAACTGTTTTTT
cdr3_aa: CASGDAGYDEKLFF
j_call: TRBJ1-4
v_call: TRBV7-9
d_call: -
clone_size: once

cdr3_nt: TGTGCCAGCAGCCAAGACGGGGGGGCCCCGAACACCGGGGAGCTGTTTTTT
cdr3_aa: CASSQDGGAPNTGELFF
j_call: TRBJ2-2
v_call: TRBV3-1
d_call: TRBD2
clone_size: -

cdr3_nt: TGTGCCATCAGCCCTCCCAACACAGATACGCAGTATTTT
cdr3_aa: CAISPPNTDTQYF
j_call: TRBJ2-3
v_call: TRBV10-3
d_call: -
clone_size: many

cdr3_nt: TGCAGTGCTAGCACAGGGGAAAAACTGTTTTTT
cdr3_aa: CSASTGEKLFF
j_call: TRBJ1-4
v_call: TRBV20-1
d_call: -
clone_size: -

cdr3_nt: TGCGCCAGCAGCCAAGGGGGAACAGGGGTCTTCACCGGGGAGCTGTTTTTT
cdr3_aa: CASSQGGTGVFTGELFF
j_call: TRBJ2-2
v_call: TRBV4-3
d_call: TRBD1
clone_size: few

cdr3_nt: TGTGCCAGTAGTATAATGCCCGGGTACGTTTCGGAGCAGTTCTTC
cdr3_aa: CASSIMPGYVSEQFF
j_call: TRBJ2-1
v_call: TRBV19
d_call: -
clone_size: -

cdr3_nt: TGCGCCAGCAGCCTTCAGGGTACAGTTTCACCCCTCCACTTT
cdr3_aa: CASSLQGTVSPLHF
j_call: TRBJ1-6
v_call: TRBV5-1
d_call: -
clone_size: few

cdr3_nt: TGCAGTGCTAGAGATTATTTAACTAGCGGGGGCCAAGAGACCCAGTACTTC
cdr3_aa: CSARDYLTSGGQETQYF
j_call: TRBJ2-5
v_call: TRBV20-1
d_call: TRBD2
clone_size: many

cdr3_nt: TGTGCCAGCAGTCTACAGGGGGCTGGTGAGCAGTTCTTC
cdr3_aa: CASSLQGAGEQFF
j_call: TRBJ2-1
v_call: TRBV2
d_call: TRBD1
clone_size: -

cdr3_nt: TGTGCCAGCAGCTTAGAAGTGCCTGAGCTCTCCTACGAGCAGTACTTC
cdr3_aa: CASSLEVPELSYEQYF
j_call: TRBJ2-7
v_call: TRBV7-9
d_call: -
clone_size: -

cdr3_nt: TGTGCCAGCAGTTACTCGGAGACAGTCCAAGAGACCCAGTACTTC
cdr3_aa: CASSYSETVQETQYF
j_call: TRBJ2-5
v_call: TRBV6-5
d_call: -
clone_size: few

cdr3_nt: TGTGCCAGCAGCTTTAAGGGGGGGAGCACAGATACGCAGTATTTT
cdr3_aa: CASSFKGGSTDTQYF
j_call: TRBJ2-3
v_call: TRBV7-6
d_call: -
clone_size: -

cdr3_nt: TGCGCCAGCAGCCCCCAGGGGTACGCCTACAATGAGCAGTTCTTC
cdr3_aa: CASSPQGYAYNEQFF
j_call: TRBJ2-1
v_call: TRBV5-1
d_call: -
clone_size: -

cdr3_nt: TGTGCCAGCGCAGAACAAGGGGGGAACTATGGCTACACCTTC
cdr3_aa: CASAEQGGNYGYTF
j_call: TRBJ1-2
v_call: TRBV2
d_call: -
clone_size: few

cdr3_nt: TGTGCCATCAGTGAGTCGAAGTCAGGGGCCAACGTCCTGACTTTC
cdr3_aa: CAISESKSGANVLTF
j_call: TRBJ2-6
v_call: TRBV10-3
d_call: -
clone_size: few

cdr3_nt: TGTGCCAGCAGCCCTCCGGGGGAGGGACGAACCGGGGAGCTGTTTTTT
cdr3_aa: CASSPPGEGRTGELFF
j_call: TRBJ2-2
v_call: TRBV6-1
d_call: TRBD2
clone_size: -

cdr3_nt: TGTGCCAGCAGCTTTTCGGGGACGAACACCGGGGAGCTGTTTTTT
cdr3_aa: CASSFSGTNTGELFF
j_call: TRBJ2-2
v_call: TRBV7-3
d_call: -
clone_size: -

cdr3_nt: TGTGCCAGCAGTTCGGACAGGGACAATCAGCCCCAGCATTTT
cdr3_aa: CASSSDRDNQPQHF
j_call: TRBJ1-5
v_call: TRBV12-3/TRBV12-4
d_call: TRBD1
clone_size: many

cdr3_nt: TGTGCCAGCAGTCCCCAGATTCATTCACCCCTCCACTTT
cdr3_aa: CASSPQIHSPLHF
j_call: TRBJ1-6
v_call: TRBV12-3/TRBV12-4
d_call: -
clone_size: -

cdr3_nt: TGTGCCAGCAGCTTAGAGATCGGCAGACAAGAGACCCAGTACTTC
cdr3_aa: CASSLEIGRQETQYF
j_call: TRBJ2-5
v_call: TRBV7-2
d_call: -
clone_size: few

cdr3_nt: TGCAGCGTTGAAGTAGAAGGTGTACCCTACGAGCAGTACTTC
cdr3_aa: CSVEVEGVPYEQYF
j_call: TRBJ2-7
v_call: TRBV29-1
d_call: -
clone_size: -

cdr3_nt: TGTGCCAGCAGCTCGTGGACAGGGAGCTACACAGATACGCAGTATTTT
cdr3_aa: CASSSWTGSYTDTQYF
j_call: TRBJ2-3
v_call: TRBV7-2
d_call: TRBD1
clone_size: few

cdr3_nt: TGTGCCAGCAGCTTATGGCGGGCTGGGGCCAACGTCCTGACTTTC
cdr3_aa: CASSLWRAGANVLTF
j_call: TRBJ2-6
v_call: TRBV11-2
d_call: -
clone_size: -

cdr3_nt: TGCGCCAGCAGCATATCTCCCGGGACACCCTACAATGAGCAGTTCTTC
cdr3_aa: CASSISPGTPYNEQFF
j_call: TRBJ2-1
v_call: TRBV5-1
d_call: -
clone_size: few

cdr3_nt: TGTGCCAGCAGCGCGACAGGCCAAGAGACCCAGTACTTC
cdr3_aa: CASSATGQETQYF
j_call: TRBJ2-5
v_call: TRBV6-4
d_call: -
clone_size: few

cdr3_nt: TGTGCCAGCAGAATACAGAACACCGGGGAGCTGTTTTTT
cdr3_aa: CASRIQNTGELFF
j_call: TRBJ2-2
v_call: TRBV7-9
d_call: -
clone_size: few

cdr3_nt: TGTGCCAGCAGCTCCCCTGGGGAGGGAGGCCTCTACGAGCAGTACTTC
cdr3_aa: CASSSPGEGGLYEQYF
j_call: TRBJ2-7
v_call: TRBV7-9
d_call: TRBD2
clone_size: few

cdr3_nt: TGCGCCAGCAGTGAATTTAGGGGGGCGCAACTAGGTGGGCAGTTCTTC
cdr3_aa: CASSEFRGAQLGGQFF
j_call: TRBJ2-1
v_call: TRBV10-2
d_call: -
clone_size: few

cdr3_nt: TGCAGTGCTAGAGCCGGGACAGGGACGGAAGATACGCAGTATTTT
cdr3_aa: CSARAGTGTEDTQYF
j_call: TRBJ2-3
v_call: TRBV20-1
d_call: TRBD1
clone_size: -

cdr3_nt: TGTGCCATCAGTGATACTACCGCGAGTAACTATGGCTACACCTTC
cdr3_aa: CAISDTTASNYGYTF
j_call: TRBJ1-2
v_call: TRBV10-3
d_call: -
clone_size: few

cdr3_nt: TGTGCCAGCAGTGATACGGGGATTGTCGGGGAGCTGTTTTTT
cdr3_aa: CASSDTGIVGELFF
j_call: TRBJ2-2
v_call: TRBV2
d_call: -
clone_size: -

cdr3_nt: TGCGCCAGCAGCCAAGATCACAACAGGCGGTCCTACGAGCAGTACTTC
cdr3_aa: CASSQDHNRRSYEQYF
j_call: TRBJ2-7
v_call: TRBV4-3
d_call: -
clone_size: -

cdr3_nt: TGCAGTGCTAGAGTAGCGGGGGGCCAAGAGACCCAGTACTTC
cdr3_aa: CSARVAGGQETQYF
j_call: TRBJ2-5
v_call: TRBV20-1
d_call: TRBD2
clone_size: -